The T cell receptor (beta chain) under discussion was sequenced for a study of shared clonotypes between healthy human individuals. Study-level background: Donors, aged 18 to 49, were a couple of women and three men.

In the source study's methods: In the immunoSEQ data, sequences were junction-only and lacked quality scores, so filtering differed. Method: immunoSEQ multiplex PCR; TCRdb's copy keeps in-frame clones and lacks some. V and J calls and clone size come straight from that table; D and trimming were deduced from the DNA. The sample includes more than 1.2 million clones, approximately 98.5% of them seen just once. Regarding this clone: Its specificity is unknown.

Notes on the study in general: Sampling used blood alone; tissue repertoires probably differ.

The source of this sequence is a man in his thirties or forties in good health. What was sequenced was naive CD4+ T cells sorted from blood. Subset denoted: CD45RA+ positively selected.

The CDR3: CASSLRLAGPYEQYF. CDR3 sequence (DNA): TGCGCCAGCAGCCTACGGCTAGCGGGACCCTACGAGCAGTACTTC. The chain couples TRBV5-1 to TRBJ2-7; TRBD2 agrees at 9 bases. Trimming at V came to 4 bases and at J to 2 bases, leaving 7 bases not matched to a gene. The CDR3 consists of 15 residues. The germline V gene has CDR1 SGHRS and CDR2 YFSETQ.